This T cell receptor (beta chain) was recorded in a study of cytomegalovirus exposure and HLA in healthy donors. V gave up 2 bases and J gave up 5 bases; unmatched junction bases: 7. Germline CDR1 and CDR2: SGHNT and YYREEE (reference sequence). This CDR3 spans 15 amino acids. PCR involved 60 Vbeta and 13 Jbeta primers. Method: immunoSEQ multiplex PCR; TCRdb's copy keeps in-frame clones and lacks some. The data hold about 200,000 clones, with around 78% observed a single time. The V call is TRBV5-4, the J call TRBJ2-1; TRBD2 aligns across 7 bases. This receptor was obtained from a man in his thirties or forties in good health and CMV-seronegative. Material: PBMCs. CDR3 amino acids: CASSFGGSLNNEQFF. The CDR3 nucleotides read TGTGCCAGCAGCTTCGGCGGGAGTCTCAACAATGAGCAGTTCTTC. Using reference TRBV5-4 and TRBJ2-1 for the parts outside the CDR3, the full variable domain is ETGVTQSPTHLIKTRGQQVTLRCSSQSGHNTVSWYQQALGQGPQFIFQYYREEENGRGNFPPRFSGLQFPNYSSELNVNALELDDSALYLCASSFGGSLNNEQFFGPGTRLTVL.